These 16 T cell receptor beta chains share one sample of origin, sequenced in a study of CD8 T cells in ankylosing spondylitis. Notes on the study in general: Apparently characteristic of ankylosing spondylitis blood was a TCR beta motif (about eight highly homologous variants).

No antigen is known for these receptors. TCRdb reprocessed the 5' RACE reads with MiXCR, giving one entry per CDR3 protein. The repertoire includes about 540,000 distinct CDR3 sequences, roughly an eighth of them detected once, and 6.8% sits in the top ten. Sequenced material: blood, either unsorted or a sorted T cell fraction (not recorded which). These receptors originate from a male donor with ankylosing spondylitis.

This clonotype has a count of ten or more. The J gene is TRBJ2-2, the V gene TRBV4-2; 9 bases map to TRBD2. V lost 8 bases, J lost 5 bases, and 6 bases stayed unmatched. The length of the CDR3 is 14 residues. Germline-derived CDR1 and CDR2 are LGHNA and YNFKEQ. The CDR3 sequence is CASSRTSVTGELFF. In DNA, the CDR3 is TGTGCCAGCTCCCGGACTAGCGTAACCGGGGAGCTGTTTTTT.

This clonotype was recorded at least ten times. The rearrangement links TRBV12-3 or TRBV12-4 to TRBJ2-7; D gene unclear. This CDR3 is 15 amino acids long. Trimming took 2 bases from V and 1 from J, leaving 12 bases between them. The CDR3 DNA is TGTGCCAGCAGTTTACTTCCCCTAGGATCCTACGAGCAGTACTTC. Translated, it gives CASSLLPLGSYEQYF.

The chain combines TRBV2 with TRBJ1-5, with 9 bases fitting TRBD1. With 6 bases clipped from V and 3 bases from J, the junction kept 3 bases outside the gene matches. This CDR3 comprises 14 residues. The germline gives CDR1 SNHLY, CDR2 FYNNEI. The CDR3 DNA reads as TGTGCCAGCAGGGACAGGGGTGCCAATCAGCCCCAGCATTTT. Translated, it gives CASRDRGANQPQHF.

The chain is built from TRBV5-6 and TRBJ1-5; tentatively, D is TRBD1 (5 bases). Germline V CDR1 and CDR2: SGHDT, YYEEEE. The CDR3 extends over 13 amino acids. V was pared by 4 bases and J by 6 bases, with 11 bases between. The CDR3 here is CASSLAGRQPQHF. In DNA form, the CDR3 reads TGTGCCAGCAGCCTCGCGGGGCGTCAGCCCCAGCATTTT.

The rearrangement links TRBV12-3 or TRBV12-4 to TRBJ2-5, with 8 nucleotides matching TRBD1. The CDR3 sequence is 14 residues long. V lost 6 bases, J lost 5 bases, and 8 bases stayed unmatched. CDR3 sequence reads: CASSTRTGRETQYF. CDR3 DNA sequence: TGTGCCAGCAGCACCCGGACAGGGCGGGAGACCCAGTACTTC.

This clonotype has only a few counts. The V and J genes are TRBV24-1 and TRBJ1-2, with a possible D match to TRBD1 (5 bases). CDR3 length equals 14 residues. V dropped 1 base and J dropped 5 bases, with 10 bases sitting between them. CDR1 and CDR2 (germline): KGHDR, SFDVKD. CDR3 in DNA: TGTGCCACCAGTGATTTCCTCAGGGATTATGGCTACACCTTC. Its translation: CATSDFLRDYGYTF.

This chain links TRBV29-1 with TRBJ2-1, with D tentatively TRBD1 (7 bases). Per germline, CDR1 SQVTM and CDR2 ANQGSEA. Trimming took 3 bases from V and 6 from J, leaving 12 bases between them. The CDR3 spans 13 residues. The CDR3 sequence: CSVDRGARNEQFF. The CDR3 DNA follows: TGCAGCGTTGACAGGGGGGCGCGCAATGAGCAGTTCTTC.

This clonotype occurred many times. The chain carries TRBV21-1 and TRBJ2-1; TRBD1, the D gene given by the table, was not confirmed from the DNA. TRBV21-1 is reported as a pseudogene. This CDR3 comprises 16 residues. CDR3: CARGQGGTGTYNEQFF. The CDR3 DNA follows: TGTGCCCGCGGACAGGGGGGGACTGGCACCTACAATGAGCAGTTCTTC.

CDR3 residues: CATSDTGRSSYNEQFF. In DNA, the CDR3 is TGTGCCACCAGTGACACTGGACGGAGCTCCTACAATGAGCAGTTCTTC. The gene calls are TRBV24-1 and TRBJ2-1; no reliable D call. V lost 4 bases, J lost 0 bases, and 12 bases lay in between. The germline gives CDR1 KGHDR, CDR2 SFDVKD. There are 16 residues in the CDR3.

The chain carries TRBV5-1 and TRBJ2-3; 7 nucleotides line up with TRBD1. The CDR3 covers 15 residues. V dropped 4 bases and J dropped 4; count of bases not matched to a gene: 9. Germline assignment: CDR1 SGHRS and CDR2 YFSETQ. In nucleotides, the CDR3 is TGCGCCAGCAGCCCACGGGACAGAACCTCAGATACGCAGTATTTT. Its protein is CASSPRDRTSDTQYF. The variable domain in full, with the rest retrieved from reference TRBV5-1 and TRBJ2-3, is KAGVTQTPRYLIKTRGQQVTLSCSPISGHRSVSWYQQTPGQGLQFLFEYFSETQRNKGNFPGRFSGRQFSNSRSEMNVSTLELGDSALYLCASSPRDRTSDTQYFGPGTRLTVL.

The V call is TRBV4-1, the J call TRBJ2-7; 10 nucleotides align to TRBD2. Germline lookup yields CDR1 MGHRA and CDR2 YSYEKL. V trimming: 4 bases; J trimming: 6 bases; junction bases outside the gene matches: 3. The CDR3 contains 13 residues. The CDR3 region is CASSPGLATEQYF. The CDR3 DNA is TGCGCCAGCAGCCCGGGACTAGCGACCGAGCAGTACTTC.

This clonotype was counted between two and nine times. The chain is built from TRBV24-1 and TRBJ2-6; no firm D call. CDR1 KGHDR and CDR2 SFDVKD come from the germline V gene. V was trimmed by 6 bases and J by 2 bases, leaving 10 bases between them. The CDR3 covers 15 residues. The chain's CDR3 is CATSKQRAGANVLTF. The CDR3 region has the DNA TGTGCCACCAGTAAACAAAGGGCTGGGGCCAACGTCCTGACTTTC.

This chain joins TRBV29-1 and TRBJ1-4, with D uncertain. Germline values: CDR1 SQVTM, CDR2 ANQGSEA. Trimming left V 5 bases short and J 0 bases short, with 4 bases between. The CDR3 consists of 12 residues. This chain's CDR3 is CSVQSTNEKLFF. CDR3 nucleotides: TGCAGCGTTCAGTCAACTAATGAAAAACTGTTTTTT.

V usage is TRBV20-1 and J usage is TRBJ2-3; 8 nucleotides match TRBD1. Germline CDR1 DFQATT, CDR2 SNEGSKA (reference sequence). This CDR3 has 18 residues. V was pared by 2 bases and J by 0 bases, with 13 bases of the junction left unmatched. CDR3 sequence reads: CSARPPPGQGSSTDTQYF. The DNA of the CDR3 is TGCAGTGCTAGACCCCCACCCGGACAGGGATCTAGCACAGATACGCAGTATTTT.

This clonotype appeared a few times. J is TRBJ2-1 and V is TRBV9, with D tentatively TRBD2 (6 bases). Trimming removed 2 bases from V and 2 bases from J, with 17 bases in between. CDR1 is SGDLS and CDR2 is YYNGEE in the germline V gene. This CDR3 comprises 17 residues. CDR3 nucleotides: TGTGCCAGCAGCGTGTTTAGCGGCAGCTTTACCTACAATGAGCAGTTCTTC. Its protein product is CASSVFSGSFTYNEQFF.

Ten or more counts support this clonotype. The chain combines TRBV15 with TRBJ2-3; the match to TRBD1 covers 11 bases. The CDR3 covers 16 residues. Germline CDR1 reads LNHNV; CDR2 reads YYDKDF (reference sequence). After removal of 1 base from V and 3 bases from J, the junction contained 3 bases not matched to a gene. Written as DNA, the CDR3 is TGTGCCACCAGCAGAGGGACAGGGGGCGCGACAGATACGCAGTATTTT. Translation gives CATSRGTGGATDTQYF. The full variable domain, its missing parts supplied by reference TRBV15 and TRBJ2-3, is DAMVIQNPRYQVTQFGKPVTLSCSQTLNHNVMYWYQQKSSQAPKLLFHYYDKDFNNEADTPDNFQSRRPNTSFCFLDIRSPGLGDTAMYLCATSRGTGGATDTQYFGPGTRLTVL.